One and the same sample provided the 22 T cell receptor beta chains below, sequenced in a study of a mutant IDH1 vaccine in newly diagnosed glioma. No antigens are known for them. Time point given: week 47, end of study. The vaccine gave 300 ug of a 20-mer mutant IDH1 peptide subcutaneously per dose. Some clones are missing from TCRdb's copy, which holds only in-frame ones; the method was immunoSEQ multiplex PCR. This sample has 25,000 or so clones, with roughly 84% found just once. The sample consisted of PBMCs, taken from a glioma patient whose treatment included an IDH1 peptide vaccine. These receptor sequences come from a man in his forties with glioma.

This chain connects TRBV6-6 to TRBJ2-2, with TRBD2 matching 8 bases. CDR3 length: 14 amino acids. Germline CDR1 and CDR2: MNHNY and SVGAGI (reference sequence). V trimming: 6 bases; J trimming: 10 bases; junction bases outside the gene matches: 10. CDR3 sequence: CASSLISGAVELFF. DNA for the CDR3: TGTGCCAGCAGCCTTATTAGCGGGGCCGTGGAGCTGTTTTTT.

V usage is TRBV6-5 and J usage is TRBJ2-1, with 12 nucleotides matching TRBD2. The germline gives CDR1 MNHEY, CDR2 SVGAGI. CDR3 size: 16 residues. The V and J ends lost 4 bases and 8 bases, in that order; junction bases with no gene match: 9. As DNA, the CDR3 is TGTGCCAGCAGTTGGAGGACTAGCGGGAAAGGGGATGAGCAGTTCTTC. It is translated as CASSWRTSGKGDEQFF.

This clone occurred once. The chain links TRBV7-6 to TRBJ2-5, with no clear D. Trimming left V 5 bases short and J 0 bases short, with 7 bases between. CDR3 length: 13 residues. The germline gives CDR1 SGHVS, CDR2 FNYEAQ. CDR3 sequence: CASSGIHQETQYF. Here the CDR3 DNA reads TGTGCCAGCAGCGGAATACACCAAGAGACCCAGTACTTC.

This chain uses TRBV5-5 with TRBJ2-7; no reliable D call. The germline V gene has CDR1 SGHKS and CDR2 YYEKEE (reference sequence). V gave up 0 bases and J gave up 2 bases, with 9 bases separating them. The length of the CDR3 is 14 residues. Here the CDR3 reads CASSLGPEPYEQYF. Here the CDR3 DNA reads TGTGCCAGCAGCTTGGGACCGGAACCCTACGAGCAGTACTTC.

The chain carries TRBV28 and TRBJ2-2; 7 bases map to TRBD2. The V segment lost 10 bases and the J segment 2 bases; nucleotides outside the gene matches: 4. This CDR3 contains 13 residues. CDR1 and CDR2 from the germline V gene are MDHEN and SYDVKM. In DNA, the CDR3 is TGTGCCACGCGGGAGCAAAACACCGGGGAGCTGTTTTTT. Its translation is CATREQNTGELFF.

This chain uses TRBV11-2 with TRBJ2-7; D ambiguous. V lost 1 base and J 2 bases, leaving 15 bases between the germline ends. Germline values: CDR1 SGHAT, CDR2 FQNNGV. This CDR3 spans 16 amino acids. The CDR3 reads CASSLGTGMLAYEQYF. DNA of the CDR3: TGTGCCAGCAGCTTAGGTACCGGCATGCTTGCCTACGAGCAGTACTTC. The entire variable domain, with the rest obtained from reference TRBV11-2 and TRBJ2-7, is as follows: EAGVAQSPRYKIIEKRQSVAFWCNPISGHATLYWYQQILGQGPKLLIQFQNNGVVDDSQLPKDRFSAERLKGVDSTLKIQPAKLEDSAVYLCASSLGTGMLAYEQYFGPGTRLTVT.

V is TRBV27 and J is TRBJ2-1; no reliable D call. This CDR3 has 11 amino acids. V was cut by 2 bases and J by 5 bases, with 1 base left in between. Germline assignment: CDR1 MNHEY and CDR2 SMNVEV (reference sequence). CDR3 amino acids: CASSLHNEQFF. CDR3 DNA: TGTGCCAGCAGTTTACACAATGAGCAGTTCTTC.

The J gene is TRBJ2-7, the V gene TRBV4-3; D perhaps matches TRBD2 (5 bases). Germline lookup yields CDR1 LGHNA and CDR2 YSLEER. The CDR3 spans 15 residues. V gave up 0 bases and J gave up 3 bases, with 12 bases separating them. In DNA, the CDR3 is TGCGCCAGCAGCCAAGATTCGAGTAGCGACTACGAGCAGTACTTC. Translating gives CASSQDSSSDYEQYF.

This clone was seen more than once but under ten times. V usage is TRBV5-1 and J usage is TRBJ2-1, with TRBD2 as a possible D gene (6 bases). Germline CDR1 is SGHRS and CDR2 is YFSETQ. V lost 5 bases and J 4 bases, leaving 16 bases between the germline ends. The CDR3 totals 15 residues. The CDR3 region is CASRTGTYIYNEQFF. The CDR3 DNA sequence: TGCGCCAGCAGAACCGGGACTTACATTTACAATGAGCAGTTCTTC.

The chain is built from TRBV5-6 and TRBJ2-7; D is uncertain. This CDR3 contains 13 residues. Germline V gives CDR1 SGHDT, CDR2 YYEEEE. Trimming cost V 8 bases and J 3 bases, with 15 bases left between them. The CDR3 DNA reads TGTGCCAGTTCCCTGCCGAACCGCTACGAGCAGTACTTC. This sequence encodes CASSLPNRYEQYF. Drawing the rest from reference TRBV5-6 and TRBJ2-7, the complete variable domain is DAGVTQSPTHLIKTRGQQVTLRCSPKSGHDTVSWYQQALGQGPQFIFQYYEEEERQRGNFPDRFSGHQFPNYSSELNVNALLLGDSALYLCASSLPNRYEQYFGPGTRLTVT.

The V and J genes are TRBV14 and TRBJ2-7; D not certain. Germline V CDR1 and CDR2: SGHDN, FVKESK. Trimming left V 8 bases short and J 6 bases short, with 17 bases between. This CDR3 contains 13 residues. The CDR3 loop is CASATGPLGEQYF. CDR3 DNA sequence: TGTGCCAGCGCTACGGGCCCCCTCGGCGAGCAGTACTTC.

The chain has TRBV19 and TRBJ1-2, with D unresolved. CDR1 is LNHDA and CDR2 is SQIVND in the germline V gene (reference sequence). The CDR3 consists of 15 residues. The V end lost 1 base, the J end lost 0 bases, and 9 bases lay between the germline ends. The CDR3 nucleotides are TGTGCCAGTAGTATAGCCCCAGGATCTAACTATGGCTACACCTTC. It specifies CASSIAPGSNYGYTF.

This rearrangement joins TRBV6-6 to TRBJ2-3; D unclear. Trimming removed 7 bases at V and 4 bases at J, with 6 bases between. The germline gives CDR1 MNHNY, CDR2 SVGAGI (reference sequence). The CDR3 runs 11 residues. The CDR3 nucleotides read TGTGCCAGCACCCTAGCAGATACGCAGTATTTT. It encodes CASTLADTQYF.

The chain uses TRBV5-1 and TRBJ2-2; a weak D match, TRBD1 (5 bases). This CDR3 contains 13 residues. V lost 2 bases to trimming and J lost 5 bases, with 7 bases between them. Germline V CDR1 and CDR2: SGHRS, YFSETQ. The CDR3 spells CASSLGVTGELFF. CDR3 coding DNA: TGCGCCAGCAGCTTAGGGGTTACCGGGGAGCTGTTTTTT.

The chain joins TRBV19 to TRBJ1-1; 8 bases are a match to TRBD1. This CDR3 region has 17 residues. Germline V lookup: CDR1 LNHDA, CDR2 SQIVND (reference sequence). V shed 3 bases, J shed 1 base, and the junction held 10 bases outside the gene matches. The CDR3 bases are TGTGCCAGTAGTATTGGACAGGGAGGGTTCAGGAACACTGAAGCTTTCTTT. Protein sequence: CASSIGQGGFRNTEAFF.

The chain employs TRBV27 and TRBJ2-7; 12 nucleotides agree with TRBD1. The germline V gene has CDR1 MNHEY and CDR2 SMNVEV (reference sequence). Trimming took 3 bases from V and 5 from J; bases not matched to a gene: 14. CDR3 length: 18 amino acids. The CDR3 sequence is CASSFSKTQGQGANEQYF. CDR3 DNA sequence: TGTGCCAGCAGTTTCTCGAAGACCCAGGGACAGGGGGCGAACGAGCAGTACTTC.

The chain has TRBV11-3 and TRBJ2-5; D call uncertain. The J call may be in error: the DNA end matches TRBJ2-7 better. The CDR3 extends over 13 amino acids. CDR1 SGHNT and CDR2 YENEEA come from the germline V gene. In DNA, the CDR3 is TGTGCCAGCAGCCTCATATTTGGCTACGAGCAGTACTTC. Protein: CASSLIFGYEQYF.

V is TRBV5-8 and J is TRBJ1-5; D is ambiguous. This CDR3 contains 13 residues. The V end lost 3 bases, the J end lost 5 bases, and 9 bases lay between the germline ends. Germline CDR1 is SGHTS and CDR2 is YDEGEE. This chain's CDR3 is CASSYFRDQPQHF. The CDR3 DNA reads as TGTGCCAGCAGCTATTTCAGAGATCAGCCCCAGCATTTT.

This sequence joins TRBV6-6 and TRBJ2-1; D is tentatively TRBD1 or TRBD2 (5 bases each). The V gene lost 2 bases and the J gene lost 8 bases, with 10 bases spanning the gap. The CDR3 covers 13 residues. Germline-derived CDR1 and CDR2 are MNHNY and SVGAGI (reference sequence). The CDR3 DNA is TGTGCCAGCAGTTACATCGTGGGGGATGAGCAGTTCTTC. Residues: CASSYIVGDEQFF.

CDR3 DNA sequence: TGTGCCAGCAGCGGGGGGATTGCAGTCAATGAGCAGTTCTTC. Translation: CASSGGIAVNEQFF. The V call is TRBV9, the J call TRBJ2-1; D might be TRBD1 or TRBD2, each matching 5 bases. CDR1 is SGDLS, CDR2 YYNGEE, per germline. V was cut by 3 bases and J by 6 bases, with 13 bases left in between. This CDR3 comprises 14 residues.

Written as DNA, the CDR3 is TGTGCCAGCAGTTGGGGCTATGGCTACACCTTC. This encodes CASSWGYGYTF. V is TRBV28 and J is TRBJ1-2; unclear D gene. Trimming pared 4 bases from V and 4 bases from J, leaving 4 bases between. Germline values: CDR1 MDHEN, CDR2 SYDVKM. The CDR3 is 11 residues long.

The rearrangement joins TRBV9 to TRBJ2-5; 7 bases line up with TRBD2. Germline V lookup: CDR1 SGDLS, CDR2 YYNGEE. The CDR3 runs 13 residues. V was pared by 3 bases and J by 2 bases, with 1 base of the junction left unmatched. The CDR3 bases are TGTGCCAGCAGCGGGGGACTACAAGAGACCCAGTACTTC. This translates into CASSGGLQETQYF.